This is a list of T cell receptor beta chains from one sample in a study of shared clonotypes between healthy human individuals. Clones were read by immunoSEQ multiplex PCR, and TCRdb kept only the in-frame ones, dropping some. Of about 2.1 million clones listed, 80% to 95% are singletons. Sequencing input: naive CD8+ T cells from PBMCs. These receptors came from a man between 18 and 35 years old in good health. Some clones in this sample may be carry-over from other donors' samples. Each CDR3 is given with its conserved first and last residue. Each record gives: clone size, J gene, V gene, D gene, CDR3 protein, CDR3 DNA. D genes are given only for firm matches. Part of the rows lack a size; the others show once, few, many or a class for expanded clones.

size: -
J: TRBJ2-6
V: TRBV7-2
D: TRBD1
CDR3: CASSWDRGTGANVLTF
DNA: TGTGCCAGCAGCTGGGACAGGGGTACTGGGGCCAACGTCCTGACTTTC

size: -
J: TRBJ2-4
V: TRBV10-1
D: -
CDR3: CVIAEVAKNIQYF
DNA: TGTGTCATAGCGGAGGTAGCCAAAAACATTCAGTACTTC

size: -
J: TRBJ2-3
V: TRBV25-1
D: -
CDR3: CASSEDRGGPIGTDTQYF
DNA: TGTGCCAGCAGTGAAGACAGGGGAGGGCCGATCGGGACAGATACGCAGTATTTT

size: -
J: TRBJ2-7
V: TRBV19
D: TRBD2
CDR3: CASSSGRDYEQYF
DNA: TGTGCCAGTAGTAGCGGGAGAGACTACGAGCAGTACTTC

size: -
J: TRBJ2-3
V: TRBV28
D: -
CDR3: CASSSPEGVWDTQYF
DNA: TGTGCCAGCAGTTCCCCTGAGGGGGTTTGGGATACGCAGTATTTT

size: once
J: TRBJ2-5
V: TRBV11-2
D: TRBD1
CDR3: CASRMGQGTETQYF
DNA: TGTGCCAGCAGGATGGGACAGGGGACGGAGACCCAGTACTTC

size: -
J: TRBJ2-2
V: TRBV6-5
D: -
CDR3: CASSYLRRNTGELFF
DNA: TGTGCCAGCAGTTACCTGAGGCGGAACACCGGGGAGCTGTTTTTT

size: few
J: TRBJ1-1
V: TRBV10-3
D: -
CDR3: CATRETEAFF
DNA: TGTGCCACCCGGGAGACTGAAGCTTTCTTT

size: -
J: TRBJ2-7
V: TRBV27
D: -
CDR3: CASSDVGTYEQYF
DNA: TGTGCCAGCAGTGACGTAGGGACCTACGAGCAGTACTTC

size: -
J: TRBJ2-1
V: TRBV27
D: -
CDR3: CASSPRDPGHEQFF
DNA: TGTGCCAGCAGTCCCCGGGACCCGGGTCATGAGCAGTTCTTC

size: -
J: TRBJ2-3
V: TRBV14
D: TRBD2
CDR3: CASSQLAGAADTQYF
DNA: TGTGCCAGCAGCCAGTTAGCGGGAGCCGCAGATACGCAGTATTTT

size: -
J: TRBJ1-5
V: TRBV27
D: -
CDR3: CASKVGNQPQHF
DNA: TGTGCCAGCAAAGTTGGCAATCAGCCCCAGCATTTT

size: -
J: TRBJ1-1
V: TRBV5-1
D: TRBD1
CDR3: CASSLGIGQGASDTEAFF
DNA: TGCGCCAGCAGCTTGGGCATTGGACAGGGGGCTTCTGACACTGAAGCTTTCTTT

size: -
J: TRBJ1-5
V: TRBV7-9
D: -
CDR3: CASSPPEKDQPQHF
DNA: TGTGCCAGCAGCCCCCCGGAAAAGGACCAGCCCCAGCATTTT

size: -
J: TRBJ1-4
V: TRBV6-1
D: -
CDR3: CASSEDPQGEGEKLFF
DNA: TGTGCCAGCAGTGAGGACCCACAGGGTGAGGGAGAAAAACTGTTTTTT

size: -
J: TRBJ1-3
V: TRBV9
D: -
CDR3: CASSAVVEGNTIYF
DNA: TGTGCCAGCAGCGCGGTAGTGGAAGGAAACACCATATATTTT

size: -
J: TRBJ2-7
V: TRBV28
D: -
CDR3: CASRWTGGSSYEQYF
DNA: TGTGCCAGCAGATGGACTGGGGGGAGCTCCTACGAGCAGTACTTC

size: few
J: TRBJ2-7
V: TRBV5-4
D: -
CDR3: CASSLGGGYEQYF
DNA: TGTGCCAGCAGCTTGGGAGGGGGCTACGAGCAGTACTTC

size: -
J: TRBJ2-7
V: TRBV27
D: TRBD1
CDR3: CASSPYSDRVHEQYF
DNA: TGTGCCAGCAGTCCATATTCCGACAGGGTCCACGAGCAGTACTTC

size: -
J: TRBJ2-7
V: TRBV5-1
D: TRBD2
CDR3: CASSFRGGSSYEQYF
DNA: TGCGCCAGCAGCTTTAGGGGCGGGAGTTCCTACGAGCAGTACTTC

size: -
J: TRBJ1-5
V: TRBV6-5
D: -
CDR3: CASSYGRFNQPQHF
DNA: TGTGCCAGCAGTTACGGACGGTTCAATCAGCCCCAGCATTTT

size: few
J: TRBJ1-1
V: TRBV11-2
D: -
CDR3: CASSRGTINTEAFF
DNA: TGTGCCAGCAGCCGTGGGACCATCAACACTGAAGCTTTCTTT

size: -
J: TRBJ2-5
V: TRBV7-3
D: TRBD1
CDR3: CASSSFGTGETQYF
DNA: TGTGCCAGCAGCTCTTTCGGGACAGGAGAGACCCAGTACTTC

size: -
J: TRBJ2-7
V: TRBV7-9
D: -
CDR3: CASRGLHNEQYF
DNA: TGTGCCAGTAGGGGGTTGCACAACGAGCAGTACTTC

size: -
J: TRBJ2-7
V: TRBV7-2
D: -
CDR3: CASSWGSSYEQYF
DNA: TGTGCCAGCAGCTGGGGGAGCTCCTACGAGCAGTACTTC

size: -
J: TRBJ2-3
V: TRBV28
D: TRBD2
CDR3: CASSSGTSGPWGTDTQYF
DNA: TGTGCCAGCAGTTCCGGGACTAGCGGCCCGTGGGGCACAGATACGCAGTATTTT

size: -
J: TRBJ2-5
V: TRBV7-9
D: TRBD1
CDR3: CASSLRQGQETQYF
DNA: TGTGCCAGCAGCCTACGACAGGGGCAAGAGACCCAGTACTTC

size: -
J: TRBJ1-5
V: TRBV25-1
D: -
CDR3: CASSEFDRQPQHF
DNA: TGTGCCAGCAGTGAGTTCGACCGCCAGCCCCAGCATTTT

size: few
J: TRBJ2-2
V: TRBV2
D: -
CDR3: CASSPAGLRANTGELFF
DNA: TGTGCCAGCAGCCCGGCCGGACTCAGAGCGAACACCGGGGAGCTGTTTTTT

size: -
J: TRBJ1-1
V: TRBV19
D: TRBD1
CDR3: CASRTWDSQEAFF
DNA: TGTGCCAGTAGAACCTGGGACAGCCAAGAAGCTTTCTTT

size: once
J: TRBJ2-7
V: TRBV21-1
D: -
CDR3: CASTARAADSYEQYF
DNA: TGTGCCAGCACCGCAAGGGCAGCCGATTCCTACGAGCAGTACTTC

size: -
J: TRBJ1-1
V: TRBV5-1
D: TRBD1
CDR3: CASMDRGNTEAFF
DNA: TGCGCCAGCATGGACAGGGGGAACACTGAAGCTTTCTTT

size: -
J: TRBJ2-7
V: TRBV7-9
D: -
CDR3: CASSRWTVPYEQYF
DNA: TGTGCCAGCAGTCGTTGGACCGTTCCCTACGAGCAGTACTTC

size: -
J: TRBJ2-7
V: TRBV10-3
D: TRBD2
CDR3: CATRAGGPYEQYF
DNA: TGTGCCACCCGGGCGGGGGGCCCCTACGAGCAGTACTTC

size: -
J: TRBJ1-5
V: TRBV27
D: -
CDR3: CASSLAPVGPQHF
DNA: TGTGCCAGCAGTCTGGCCCCCGTCGGGCCCCAGCATTTT

size: -
J: TRBJ2-5
V: TRBV28
D: -
CDR3: CASSIAPGVRAETQYF
DNA: TGTGCCAGCAGTATAGCTCCGGGGGTTAGGGCGGAGACCCAGTACTTC

size: -
J: TRBJ2-7
V: TRBV13
D: -
CDR3: CASSVTEDYEQYF
DNA: TGTGCCAGCAGCGTGACAGAAGACTACGAGCAGTACTTC

size: -
J: TRBJ2-2
V: TRBV27
D: TRBD2
CDR3: CASSFWLAGDRTGELFF
DNA: TGTGCCAGCAGTTTCTGGCTAGCGGGAGATCGCACCGGGGAGCTGTTTTTT

size: -
J: TRBJ1-4
V: TRBV27
D: TRBD1
CDR3: CASRPGTAHNEKLFF
DNA: TGTGCCAGCAGGCCCGGGACAGCCCACAATGAAAAACTGTTTTTT

size: -
J: TRBJ1-5
V: TRBV10-3
D: TRBD1
CDR3: CAISPTGGTQPQHF
DNA: TGTGCCATTTCACCGACAGGGGGGACTCAGCCCCAGCATTTT

size: -
J: TRBJ2-1
V: TRBV5-1
D: TRBD2
CDR3: CASSSSVRLAGGPSNEQFF
DNA: TGCGCCAGCAGCAGTTCAGTTCGTCTAGCGGGAGGGCCGAGTAATGAGCAGTTCTTC

size: -
J: TRBJ2-7
V: TRBV2
D: TRBD1
CDR3: CASRDLGTALPEQYF
DNA: TGTGCCAGCAGGGATCTCGGGACAGCCCTCCCCGAGCAGTACTTC

size: -
J: TRBJ2-5
V: TRBV30
D: -
CDR3: CAWGPSTKYQETQYF
DNA: TGTGCCTGGGGCCCTTCGACAAAGTACCAAGAGACCCAGTACTTC

size: -
J: TRBJ1-2
V: TRBV2
D: -
CDR3: CASTGADSYGYTF
DNA: TGTGCCAGCACAGGCGCGGACAGCTATGGCTACACCTTC

size: -
J: TRBJ2-7
V: TRBV7-2
D: TRBD1
CDR3: CASSSYPGQGYEQYF
DNA: TGTGCCAGCAGCTCCTATCCGGGACAGGGATATGAGCAGTACTTC

size: -
J: TRBJ2-7
V: TRBV7-6
D: -
CDR3: CASSFSGTGAYEQYF
DNA: TGTGCCAGCAGCTTCTCCGGGACGGGGGCCTACGAGCAGTACTTC

size: -
J: TRBJ2-7
V: TRBV7-9
D: TRBD2
CDR3: CASSASPGRVLDAGGEQYF
DNA: TGTGCCAGCAGCGCATCCCCGGGGAGGGTCTTGGACGCGGGAGGCGAGCAGTACTTC

size: -
J: TRBJ2-1
V: TRBV19
D: TRBD2
CDR3: CASTSGLAGVDEQFF
DNA: TGTGCCAGTACCTCAGGACTAGCGGGAGTCGATGAGCAGTTCTTC

size: -
J: TRBJ2-7
V: TRBV2
D: -
CDR3: CASARGAHSYEQYF
DNA: TGTGCCAGCGCCAGGGGGGCCCACTCCTACGAGCAGTACTTC